The 9 T cell receptor beta chains in this list originate from one sample, sequenced in a study of OX40 agonist ivuxolimab in advanced cancers. Method: immunoSEQ multiplex PCR; TCRdb's copy keeps in-frame clones and lacks some. Among over 70,000 clones, 80% to 90% were seen once, and the ten largest hold 9.5% to 12%. Sequencing was performed on CD4+ or CD8+ T cells sorted from blood, taken in a trial of the OX40 agonist ivuxolimab. The receptor set was obtained from an adult with an advanced solid tumor such as melanoma, head and neck, liver or kidney cancer.

This clone occurred once. CDR3 region: CASRELAGGIEQFF. CDR3 coding DNA: TGTGCCAGCAGAGAACTAGCGGGGGGTATTGAGCAGTTCTTC. The rearrangement joins TRBV7-2 to TRBJ2-1; TRBD2 matches at 12 bases. In germline, CDR1 is SGHTA, CDR2 FQGNSA. The CDR3 runs to 14 residues. V was pared by 6 bases and J by 9 bases, with 6 bases of the junction left unmatched.

This chain uses TRBV27 with TRBJ2-3; D is unresolved. Trimming cost V 5 bases and J 2 bases, with 8 bases left between them. This CDR3 spans 13 amino acids. From germline, CDR1 is MNHEY and CDR2 SMNVEV (reference sequence). The chain's CDR3 is CASSLFNTDTQYF. CDR3 DNA: TGTGCCAGCAGTCTCTTTAACACAGATACGCAGTATTTT.

For this clone: The same CDR3 is also encoded by other DNA sequences in this sample. The chain has TRBV6-4 and TRBJ1-2; the D gene is possibly TRBD1 (6 bases). Germline loops: CDR1 MRHNA, CDR2 SNTAGT. The CDR3 spans 15 residues. V lost 3 bases and J lost 10, with 21 bases in between. CDR3 amino acids: CASSEASGGSGPYTF. CDR3 sequence (DNA): TGTGCCAGCAGTGAAGCGAGCGGGGGCTCGGGCCCCTACACCTTC.

This clone was recorded only once. The chain has TRBV5-1 and TRBJ2-3; TRBD1 aligns across 7 bases. The length of the CDR3 is 13 residues. The germline V gene has CDR1 SGHRS and CDR2 YFSETQ. The ends lost 3 bases at V and 3 bases at J; junction bases unmatched: 1. The DNA for the CDR3 is TGCGCCAGCAGCTGGGGACAGACAGATACGCAGTATTTT. Its translation is CASSWGQTDTQYF.

The genes are TRBV19 and TRBJ2-5; no clear D. Germline assignment: CDR1 LNHDA and CDR2 SQIVND (reference sequence). Trimming shortened V by 5 bases and J by 5 bases, and 9 bases separated the two germline ends. The CDR3 length is 12 residues. DNA of the CDR3: TGTGCCAGTAGTCTCGACTGGGAGACCCAGTACTTC. As protein: CASSLDWETQYF.

This clone has only one observation. DNA of the CDR3: TGTGCCAGCAGCTTAGATCTAGCGGGAGCGCGTAGCAATGAGCAGTTCTTC. This translates into CASSLDLAGARSNEQFF. V is TRBV11-2 and J is TRBJ2-1; 10 bases are shared with TRBD2. The CDR3 contains 17 residues. Germline assignment: CDR1 SGHAT and CDR2 FQNNGV. The V segment lost 0 bases and the J segment 6 bases; nucleotides outside the gene matches: 8.

The rearrangement uses TRBV4-1 and TRBJ1-4, with TRBD1 matching over 8 bases. CDR1 and CDR2 from the germline V gene are MGHRA and YSYEKL. This CDR3 comprises 17 residues. J was trimmed by 6 bases and V by 0 bases; bases with no gene match: 9. The CDR3 bases are TGCGCCAGCAGCCAAGATTCCTCGGGACAGGTCGATGAAAAACTGTTTTTT. It yields the protein CASSQDSSGQVDEKLFF.

The V gene is TRBV27, the J gene TRBJ2-5; 8 bases agree with TRBD2. The length of the CDR3 is 15 residues. Looked up from germline, CDR1 is MNHEY and CDR2 is SMNVEV (reference sequence). V lost 10 bases, J lost 5 bases, and 15 bases stayed unmatched. The CDR3 DNA follows: TGTGCCATCGGATCGCCATCGGGGGGGGTGGAGACCCAGTACTTC. Amino acids: CAIGSPSGGVETQYF.

The chain joins TRBV19 to TRBJ2-1, with 12 bases identical to TRBD2. The CDR3 sequence is 16 residues long. CDR1 is LNHDA, CDR2 SQIVND, per germline (reference sequence). V shed 3 bases, J shed 5 bases, and the junction held 5 bases outside the gene matches. Here the CDR3 DNA reads TGTGCCAGTAGTATCCCGACTAGCGGGAGCAACAATGAGCAGTTCTTC. Protein sequence: CASSIPTSGSNNEQFF.